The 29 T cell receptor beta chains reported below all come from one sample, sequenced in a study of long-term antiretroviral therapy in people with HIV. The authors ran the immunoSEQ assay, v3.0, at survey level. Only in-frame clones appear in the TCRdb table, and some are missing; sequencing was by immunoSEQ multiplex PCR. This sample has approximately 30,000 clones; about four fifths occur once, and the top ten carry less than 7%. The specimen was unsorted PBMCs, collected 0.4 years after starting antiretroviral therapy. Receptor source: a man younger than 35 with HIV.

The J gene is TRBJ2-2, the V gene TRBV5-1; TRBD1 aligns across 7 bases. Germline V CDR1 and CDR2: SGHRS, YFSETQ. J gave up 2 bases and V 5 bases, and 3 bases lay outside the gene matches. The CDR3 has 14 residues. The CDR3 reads CASRRGLNTGELFF. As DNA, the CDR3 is TGCGCCAGCAGGAGGGGGCTTAACACCGGGGAGCTGTTTTTT.

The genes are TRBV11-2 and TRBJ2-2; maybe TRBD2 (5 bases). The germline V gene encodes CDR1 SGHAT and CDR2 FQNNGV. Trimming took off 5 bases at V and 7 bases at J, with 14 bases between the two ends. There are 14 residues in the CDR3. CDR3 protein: CASSPNGDIGELFF. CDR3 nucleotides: TGTGCCAGCAGCCCAAACGGGGATATCGGGGAGCTGTTTTTT.

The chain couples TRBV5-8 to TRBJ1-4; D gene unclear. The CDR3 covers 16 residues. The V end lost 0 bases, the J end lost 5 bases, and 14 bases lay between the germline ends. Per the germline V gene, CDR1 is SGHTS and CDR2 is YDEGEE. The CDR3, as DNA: TGTGCCAGCAGCTTGGCTCCGTCGCAGCTCAATGAAAAACTGTTTTTT. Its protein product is CASSLAPSQLNEKLFF.

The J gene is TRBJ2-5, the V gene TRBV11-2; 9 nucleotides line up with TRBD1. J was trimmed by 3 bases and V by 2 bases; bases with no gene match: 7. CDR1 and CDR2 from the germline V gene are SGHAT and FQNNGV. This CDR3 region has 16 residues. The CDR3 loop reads CASSLLGTGIKETQYF. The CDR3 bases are TGTGCCAGCAGCTTACTAGGGACAGGGATAAAAGAGACCCAGTACTTC.

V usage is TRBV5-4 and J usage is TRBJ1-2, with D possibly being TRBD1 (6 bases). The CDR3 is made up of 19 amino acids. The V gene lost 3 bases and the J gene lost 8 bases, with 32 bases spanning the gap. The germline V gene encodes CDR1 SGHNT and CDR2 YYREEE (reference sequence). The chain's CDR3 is CASSSAGGRAHLSPLGYTF. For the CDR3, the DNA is TGTGCCAGCAGCTCCGCGGGGGGCAGGGCCCACTTATCCCCCTTGGGCTACACCTTC.

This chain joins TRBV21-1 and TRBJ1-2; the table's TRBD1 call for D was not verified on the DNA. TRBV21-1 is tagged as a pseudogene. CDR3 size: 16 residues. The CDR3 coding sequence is TGTGCCAGCAGCAATGACAGTCACGGTCTTCTTTATGGCTACACCTTC. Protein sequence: CASSNDSHGLLYGYTF.

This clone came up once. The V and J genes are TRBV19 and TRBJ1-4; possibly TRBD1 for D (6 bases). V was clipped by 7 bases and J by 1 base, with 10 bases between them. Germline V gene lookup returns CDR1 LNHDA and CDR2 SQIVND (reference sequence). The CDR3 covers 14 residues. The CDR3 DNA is TGTGCCAGTAACCAACAGGGAACTAATGAAAAACTGTTTTTT. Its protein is CASNQQGTNEKLFF.

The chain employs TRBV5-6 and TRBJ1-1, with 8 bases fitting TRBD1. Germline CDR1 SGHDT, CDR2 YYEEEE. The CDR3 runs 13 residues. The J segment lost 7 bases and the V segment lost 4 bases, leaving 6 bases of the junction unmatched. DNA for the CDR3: TGTGCCAGCAGCCAGGGGGCAACTTATGAAGCTTTCTTT. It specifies CASSQGATYEAFF.

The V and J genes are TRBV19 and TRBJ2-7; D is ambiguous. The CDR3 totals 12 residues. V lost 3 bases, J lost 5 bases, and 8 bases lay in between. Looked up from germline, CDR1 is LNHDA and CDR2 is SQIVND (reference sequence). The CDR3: CASSIPPDEQYF. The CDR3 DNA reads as TGTGCCAGTAGTATCCCCCCGGACGAGCAGTACTTC.

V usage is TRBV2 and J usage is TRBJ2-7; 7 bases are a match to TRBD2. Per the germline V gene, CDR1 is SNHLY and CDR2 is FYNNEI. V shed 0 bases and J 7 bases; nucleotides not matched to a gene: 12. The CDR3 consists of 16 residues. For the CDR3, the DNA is TGTGCCAGCAGTGAAGCGACAAGATTGGGAGGGACTGAGCAGTACTTC. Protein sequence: CASSEATRLGGTEQYF.

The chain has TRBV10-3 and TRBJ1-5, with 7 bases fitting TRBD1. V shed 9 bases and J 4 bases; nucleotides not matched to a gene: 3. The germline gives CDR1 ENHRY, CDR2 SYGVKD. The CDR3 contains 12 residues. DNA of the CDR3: TGTGCCATTTCGGACAGGAATCAGCCCCAGCATTTT. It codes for CAISDRNQPQHF.

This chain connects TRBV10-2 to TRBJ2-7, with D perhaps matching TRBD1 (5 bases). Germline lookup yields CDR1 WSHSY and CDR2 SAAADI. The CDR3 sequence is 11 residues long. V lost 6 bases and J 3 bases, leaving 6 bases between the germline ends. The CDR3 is CASRTDYEQYF. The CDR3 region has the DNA TGCGCCAGCAGGACAGACTACGAGCAGTACTTC.

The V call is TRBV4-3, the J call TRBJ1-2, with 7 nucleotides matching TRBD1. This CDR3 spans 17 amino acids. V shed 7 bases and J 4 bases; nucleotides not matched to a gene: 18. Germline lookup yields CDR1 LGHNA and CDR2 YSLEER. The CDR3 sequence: CASTPRIGGSEVYGYTF. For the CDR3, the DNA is TGCGCCAGCACCCCGCGGATAGGGGGCAGCGAAGTCTATGGCTACACCTTC.

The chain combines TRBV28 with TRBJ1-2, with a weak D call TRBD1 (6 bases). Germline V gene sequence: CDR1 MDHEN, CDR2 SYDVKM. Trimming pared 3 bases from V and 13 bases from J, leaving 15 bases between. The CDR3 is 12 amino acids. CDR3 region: CASSFMGGAGTF. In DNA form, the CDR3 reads TGTGCCAGCAGTTTCATGGGGGGCGCGGGCACCTTC.

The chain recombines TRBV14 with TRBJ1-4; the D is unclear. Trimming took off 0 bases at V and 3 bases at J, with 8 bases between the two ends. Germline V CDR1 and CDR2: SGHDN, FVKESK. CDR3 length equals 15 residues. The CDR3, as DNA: TGTGCCAGCAGCCAAGAGTTCGCGGCTAATGAAAAACTGTTTTTT. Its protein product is CASSQEFAANEKLFF. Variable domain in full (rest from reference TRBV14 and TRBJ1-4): EAGVTQFPSHSVIEKGQTVTLRCDPISGHDNLYWYRRVMGKEIKFLLHFVKESKQDESGMPNNRFLAERTGGTYSTLKVQPAELEDSGVYFCASSQEFAANEKLFFGSGTQLSVL.

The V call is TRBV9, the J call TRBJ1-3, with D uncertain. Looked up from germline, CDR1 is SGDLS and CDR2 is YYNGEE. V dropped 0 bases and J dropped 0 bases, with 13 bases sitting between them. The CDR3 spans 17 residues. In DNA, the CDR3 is TGTGCCAGCAGCGTAGCTCGAGACGGAAGCTCTGGAAACACCATATATTTT. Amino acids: CASSVARDGSSGNTIYF. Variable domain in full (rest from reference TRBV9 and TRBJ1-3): DSGVTQTPKHLITATGQRVTLRCSPRSGDLSVYWYQQSLDQGLQFLIQYYNGEERAKGNILERFSAQQFPDLHSELNLSSLELGDSALYFCASSVARDGSSGNTIYFGEGSWLTVV.

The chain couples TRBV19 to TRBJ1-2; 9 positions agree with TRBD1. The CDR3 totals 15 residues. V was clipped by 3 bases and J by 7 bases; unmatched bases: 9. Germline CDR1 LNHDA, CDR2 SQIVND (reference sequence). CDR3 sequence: CASSMLGQGWSGYTF. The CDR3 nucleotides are TGTGCCAGTAGTATGTTGGGACAGGGATGGAGTGGCTACACCTTC.

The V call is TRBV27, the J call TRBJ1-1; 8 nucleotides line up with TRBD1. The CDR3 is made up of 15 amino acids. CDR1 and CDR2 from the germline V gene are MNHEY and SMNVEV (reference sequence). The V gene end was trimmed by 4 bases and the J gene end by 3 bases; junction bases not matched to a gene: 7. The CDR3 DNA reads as TGTGCCAGCAGTTCGGGACAGGTTATCGACACTGAAGCTTTCTTT. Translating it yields CASSSGQVIDTEAFF.

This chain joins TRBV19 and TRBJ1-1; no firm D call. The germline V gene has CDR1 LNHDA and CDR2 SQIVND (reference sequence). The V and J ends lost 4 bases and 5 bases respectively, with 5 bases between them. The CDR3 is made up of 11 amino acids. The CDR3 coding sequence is TGTGCCAGTAGTACCTGGACTGAAGCTTTCTTT. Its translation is CASSTWTEAFF.

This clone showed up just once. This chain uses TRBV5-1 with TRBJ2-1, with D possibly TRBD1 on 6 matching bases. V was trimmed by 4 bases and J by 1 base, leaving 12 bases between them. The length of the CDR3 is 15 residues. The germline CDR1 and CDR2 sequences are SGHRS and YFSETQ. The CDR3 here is CASSDNRVSYNEQFF. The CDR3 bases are TGCGCCAGCAGCGATAACAGGGTATCCTACAATGAGCAGTTCTTC.

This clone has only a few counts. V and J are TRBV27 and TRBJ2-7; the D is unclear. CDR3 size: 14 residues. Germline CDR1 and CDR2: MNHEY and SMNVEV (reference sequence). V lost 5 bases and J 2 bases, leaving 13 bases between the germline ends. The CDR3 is CASSPIDNTYEQYF. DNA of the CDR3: TGTGCCAGCAGTCCCATCGACAATACCTACGAGCAGTACTTC.

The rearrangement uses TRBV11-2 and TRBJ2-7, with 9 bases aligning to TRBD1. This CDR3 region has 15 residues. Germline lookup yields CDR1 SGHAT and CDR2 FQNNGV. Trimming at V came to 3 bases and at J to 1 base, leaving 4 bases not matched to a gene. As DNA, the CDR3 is TGTGCCAGCAGCTTTCCGGGACAGGGTTCCTACGAGCAGTACTTC. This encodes CASSFPGQGSYEQYF. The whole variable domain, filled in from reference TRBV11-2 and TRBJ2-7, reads EAGVAQSPRYKIIEKRQSVAFWCNPISGHATLYWYQQILGQGPKLLIQFQNNGVVDDSQLPKDRFSAERLKGVDSTLKIQPAKLEDSAVYLCASSFPGQGSYEQYFGPGTRLTVT.

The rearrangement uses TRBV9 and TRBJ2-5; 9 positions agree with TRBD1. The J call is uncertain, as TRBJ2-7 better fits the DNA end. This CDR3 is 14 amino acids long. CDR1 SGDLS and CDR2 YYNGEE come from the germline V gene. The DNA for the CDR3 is TGTGCCAGCAGCCCGACGGGACAGGGAAACGAGCAGTACTTC. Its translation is CASSPTGQGNEQYF.

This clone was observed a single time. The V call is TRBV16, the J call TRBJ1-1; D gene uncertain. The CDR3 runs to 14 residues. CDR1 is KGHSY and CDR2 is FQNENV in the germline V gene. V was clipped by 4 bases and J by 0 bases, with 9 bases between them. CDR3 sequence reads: CASSPKAMNTEAFF. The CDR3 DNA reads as TGTGCCAGCAGCCCTAAGGCCATGAACACTGAAGCTTTCTTT. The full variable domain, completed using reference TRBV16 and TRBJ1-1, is GEEVAQTPKHLVRGEGQKAKLYCAPIKGHSYVFWYQQVLKNEFKFLISFQNENVFDETGMPKERFSAKCLPNSPCSLEIQATKLEDSAVYFCASSPKAMNTEAFFGQGTRLTVV.

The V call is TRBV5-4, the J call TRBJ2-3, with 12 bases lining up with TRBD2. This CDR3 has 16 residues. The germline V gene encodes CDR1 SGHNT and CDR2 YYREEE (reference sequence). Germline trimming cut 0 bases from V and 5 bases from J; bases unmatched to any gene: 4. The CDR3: CASSLVTSGRRDTQYF. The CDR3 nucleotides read TGTGCCAGCAGCTTGGTAACTAGCGGGAGGAGAGATACGCAGTATTTT.

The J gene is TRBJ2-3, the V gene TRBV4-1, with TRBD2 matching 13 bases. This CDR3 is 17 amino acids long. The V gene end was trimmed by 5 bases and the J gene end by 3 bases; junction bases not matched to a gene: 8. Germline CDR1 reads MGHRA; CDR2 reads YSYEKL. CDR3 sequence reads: CASSSRLAGGKTDTQYF. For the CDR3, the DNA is TGCGCCAGCAGCTCTCGACTAGCGGGGGGCAAGACAGATACGCAGTATTTT.

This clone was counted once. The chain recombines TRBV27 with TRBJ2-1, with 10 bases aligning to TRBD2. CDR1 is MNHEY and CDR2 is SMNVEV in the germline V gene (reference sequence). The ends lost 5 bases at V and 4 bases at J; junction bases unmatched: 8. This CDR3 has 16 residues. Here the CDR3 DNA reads TGTGCCAGCAGTACCCGGCCTAGCGGGAGATACAATGAGCAGTTCTTC. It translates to CASSTRPSGRYNEQFF.

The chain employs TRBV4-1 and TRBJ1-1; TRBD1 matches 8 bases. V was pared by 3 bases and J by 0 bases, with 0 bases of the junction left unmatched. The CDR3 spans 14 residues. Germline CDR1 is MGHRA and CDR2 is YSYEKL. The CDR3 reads CASSQTGVNTEAFF. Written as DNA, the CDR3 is TGCGCCAGCAGCCAGACAGGGGTGAACACTGAAGCTTTCTTT.

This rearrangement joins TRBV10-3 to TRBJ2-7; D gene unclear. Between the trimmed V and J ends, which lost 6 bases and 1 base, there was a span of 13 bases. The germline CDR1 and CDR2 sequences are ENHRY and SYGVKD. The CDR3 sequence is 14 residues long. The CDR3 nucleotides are TGTGCCATCAGCCTACCCCCTCCATCCTACGAGCAGTACTTC. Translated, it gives CAISLPPPSYEQYF.